This T cell receptor (beta chain) was obtained from a study of T cells after yellow fever vaccination. The study's findings and limits: The secondary response was weaker, and its peak arrived faster, on day 5 versus 15. In post-booster samples, most primary-vaccination clones reappeared (approximately 95% CD4, roughly 89% CD8). Contaminating bulk clonotypes could be abundant in FACS-sorted repertoires.

The sample holds many counts of this clonotype. The antigen is unknown. Synthesis of TCR cDNA relied on 5'RACE template switching, which attached a universal primer site and UMIs. TCRdb re-called the 5' RACE reads through MiXCR, storing one row per CDR3 protein. There are just over 300,000 distinct CDR3 sequences in the sample; approximately 3.9% occur only once, and around 22% lies in the top ten. The receptor was isolated from a man aged 18 to 30 who received the YFV17D yellow fever vaccine. Sequenced material: PBMCs, taken on the day of the yellow fever booster vaccination.

In nucleotides, the CDR3 is TGTGCCAGCAGCCGAGAGGAAGAGACCCAGTACTTC. It yields the protein CASSREEETQYF. The chain has TRBV12-3 or TRBV12-4 and TRBJ2-5, with D unresolved. This CDR3 has 12 amino acids. The V end was cut by 6 bases, the J end by 3 bases, with 8 bases between.